The 5 T cell receptor beta chains reported below all come from one sample, sequenced in a study of graft-versus-host responses after intestinal transplantation. The method was immunoSEQ multiplex PCR; TCRdb's version includes in-frame clones alone and lacks a portion of them. The sample lists more than 55,000 clones, 70% to 90% occurring once. This specimen was PBMCs, taken 26 days after transplant. These receptors all stem from a human patient who received an intestinal transplant, so some T cells may come from the graft donor.

The chain joins TRBV4-1 to TRBJ2-3; TRBD2 agrees at 13 bases. Trimming removed 0 bases from V and 1 base from J; junction bases left unmatched: 4. This CDR3 has 18 residues. Germline CDR1 MGHRA, CDR2 YSYEKL. The CDR3 DNA sequence: TGCGCCAGCAGCCAAGAAAGGACTAGCGGGGGAGGCACAGATACGCAGTATTTT. This encodes CASSQERTSGGGTDTQYF.

The V gene is TRBV6-5, the J gene TRBJ2-2; perhaps TRBD1 as D (5 bases). The CDR3 runs 13 residues. Trimming shortened V by 11 bases and J by 7 bases, and 17 bases separated the two germline ends. Germline lookup yields CDR1 MNHEY and CDR2 SVGAGI. CDR3 sequence: CASMGRFDGELFF. CDR3 in DNA: TGTGCCTCTATGGGGCGTTTTGACGGGGAGCTGTTTTTT.

The chain employs TRBV28 and TRBJ1-1, with 9 positions matching TRBD1. Germline V CDR1 and CDR2: MDHEN, SYDVKM. This CDR3 comprises 13 residues. J gave up 5 bases and V 11 bases, and 9 bases lay outside the gene matches. The chain's CDR3 is CAGTGRRGTEAFF. Here the CDR3 DNA reads TGTGCCGGGACAGGGCGTAGGGGGACTGAAGCTTTCTTT.

The V call is TRBV11-2, the J call TRBJ2-7; D not resolved. Germline loops: CDR1 SGHAT, CDR2 FQNNGV. Between the trimmed V and J ends, which lost 3 bases and 3 bases, there was a span of 9 bases. The CDR3 has 13 residues. The CDR3 sequence is CASSFGRNYEQYF. The CDR3 coding sequence is TGTGCCAGCAGCTTTGGCCGAAACTACGAGCAGTACTTC. Full variable domain (outside the CDR3, taken from reference TRBV11-2 and TRBJ2-7): EAGVAQSPRYKIIEKRQSVAFWCNPISGHATLYWYQQILGQGPKLLIQFQNNGVVDDSQLPKDRFSAERLKGVDSTLKIQPAKLEDSAVYLCASSFGRNYEQYFGPGTRLTVT.

This rearrangement joins TRBV18 to TRBJ2-1, with D perhaps TRBD1 (6 bases). This CDR3 comprises 16 residues. Trimming took 0 bases from V and 4 from J, leaving 13 bases between them. Looked up from germline, CDR1 is KGHSH and CDR2 is LQKENI. The CDR3 DNA sequence: TGTGCCAGCTCACCACCGCAGGGACACGAGTACAATGAGCAGTTCTTC. This encodes CASSPPQGHEYNEQFF.